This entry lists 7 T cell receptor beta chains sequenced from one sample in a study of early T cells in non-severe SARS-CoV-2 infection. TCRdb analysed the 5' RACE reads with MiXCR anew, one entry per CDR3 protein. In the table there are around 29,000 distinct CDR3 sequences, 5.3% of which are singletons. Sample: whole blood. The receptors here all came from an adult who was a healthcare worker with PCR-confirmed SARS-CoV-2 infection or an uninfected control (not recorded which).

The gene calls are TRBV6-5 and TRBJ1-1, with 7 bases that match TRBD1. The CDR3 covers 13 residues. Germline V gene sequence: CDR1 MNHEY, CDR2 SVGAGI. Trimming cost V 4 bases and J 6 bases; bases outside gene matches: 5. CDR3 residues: CASSSPGTAEAFF. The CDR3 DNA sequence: TGTGCCAGCAGTTCTCCCGGGACAGCTGAAGCTTTCTTT.

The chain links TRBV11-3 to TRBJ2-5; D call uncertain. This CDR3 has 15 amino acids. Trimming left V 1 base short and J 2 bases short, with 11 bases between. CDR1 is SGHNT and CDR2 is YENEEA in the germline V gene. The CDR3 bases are TGTGCCAGCAGCTTAGGGACCGGGCCACAAGAGACCCAGTACTTC. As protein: CASSLGTGPQETQYF.

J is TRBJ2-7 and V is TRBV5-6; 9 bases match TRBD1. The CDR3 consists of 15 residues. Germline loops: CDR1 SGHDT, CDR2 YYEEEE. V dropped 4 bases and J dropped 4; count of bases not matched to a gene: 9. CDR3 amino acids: CASSLQVGQGYEQYF. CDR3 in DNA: TGTGCCAGCAGCCTGCAAGTGGGACAGGGATACGAGCAGTACTTC.

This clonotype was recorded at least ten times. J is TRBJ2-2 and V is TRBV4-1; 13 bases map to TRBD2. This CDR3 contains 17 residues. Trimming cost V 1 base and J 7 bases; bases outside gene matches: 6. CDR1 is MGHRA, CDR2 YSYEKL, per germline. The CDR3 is CASSQGGLAGLVGELFF. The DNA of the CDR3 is TGCGCCAGCAGCCAAGGGGGACTAGCGGGACTCGTCGGGGAGCTGTTTTTT.

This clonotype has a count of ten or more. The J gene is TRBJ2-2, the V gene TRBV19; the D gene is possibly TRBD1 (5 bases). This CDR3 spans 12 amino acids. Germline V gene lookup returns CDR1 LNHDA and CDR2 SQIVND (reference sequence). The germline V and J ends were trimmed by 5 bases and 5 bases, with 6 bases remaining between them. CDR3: CASSYRTGELFF. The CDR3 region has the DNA TGTGCCAGTAGTTACAGGACCGGGGAGCTGTTTTTT.

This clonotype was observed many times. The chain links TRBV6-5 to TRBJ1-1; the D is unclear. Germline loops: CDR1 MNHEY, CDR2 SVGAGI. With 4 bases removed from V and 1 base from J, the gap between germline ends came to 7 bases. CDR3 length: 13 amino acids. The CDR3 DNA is TGTGCCAGCAGTTTCTCGGCGAACACTGAAGCTTTCTTT. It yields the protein CASSFSANTEAFF.

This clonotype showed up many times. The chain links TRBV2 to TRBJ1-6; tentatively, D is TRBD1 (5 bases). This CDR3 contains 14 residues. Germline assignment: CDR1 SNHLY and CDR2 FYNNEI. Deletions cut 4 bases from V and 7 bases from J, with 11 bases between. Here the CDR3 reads CASSGQSPNSPLHF. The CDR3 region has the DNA TGTGCCAGCAGTGGACAGAGTCCCAATTCACCCCTCCACTTT.